This T cell receptor beta chain appears in the sequencing data of a study of blood T cell repertoires in COVID-19. Overall study context: COVID-19 samples from acute and convalescent phases originated in the United States, Italy and Spain. The analysed material was cDNA or gDNA that came from T cells, B-cell-depleted T cells, or PBMCs.

Seattle patients were enrolled during active infection and followed longitudinally. Authors' data handling: Estimated nucleated cell counts came from reference gene primer amplification. TCRdb's table, derived via immunoSEQ multiplex PCR, lists solely in-frame clones and lacks some. V, J and clone size were drawn from that table, and D and trimming were deduced from the DNA. The table lists 200,000 to 250,000 clones, around 90% of them singletons. After removal of 5 bases from V and 7 bases from J, the junction contained 7 bases not matched to a gene. The CDR3 is 15 residues long. Germline CDR1 and CDR2: MGHDK and SYGVNS.

This rearrangement joins TRBV25-1 to TRBJ2-2, with 10 bases aligning to TRBD1. The receptor's source is a young man with COVID-19, enrolled during active disease. What was sequenced was peripheral blood. The CDR3: CASSRTGGTGGELFF. CDR3 nucleotides: TGTGCCAGCAGTCGGACAGGGGGGACTGGCGGGGAGCTGTTTTTT.